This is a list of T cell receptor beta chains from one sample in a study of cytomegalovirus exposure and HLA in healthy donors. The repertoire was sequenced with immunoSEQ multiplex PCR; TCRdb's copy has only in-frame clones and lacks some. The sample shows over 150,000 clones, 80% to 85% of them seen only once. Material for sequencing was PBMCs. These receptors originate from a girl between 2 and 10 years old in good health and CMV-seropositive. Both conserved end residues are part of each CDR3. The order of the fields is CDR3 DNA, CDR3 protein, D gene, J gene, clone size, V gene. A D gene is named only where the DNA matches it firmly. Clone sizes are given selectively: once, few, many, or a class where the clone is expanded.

TGTGCCAGCTGCTCTAGTTGTCAGCCCCAGCATTTT | CASCSSCQPQHF | - | TRBJ1-5 | - | TRBV6-7
TGTGCCTGGAGTCGTCTAGCGGGAGCGTACAATGAGCAGTTCTTC | CAWSRLAGAYNEQFF | TRBD2 | TRBJ2-1 | few | TRBV30
TGTGCCAGCAGCTTAACTCTAGCCGGCTACGAGCAGTACTTC | CASSLTLAGYEQYF | - | TRBJ2-7 | - | TRBV7-9
TGTGCCACGTCCAGGGGGAGTGGAAACACCATATATTTT | CATSRGSGNTIYF | TRBD1 | TRBJ1-3 | - | TRBV15
TGTGCCAGCAGCTGGACAGGGAAGACTGAAGCTTTCTTT | CASSWTGKTEAFF | TRBD1 | TRBJ1-1 | - | TRBV6-5
TGCGCCAGCAGCCAGTCAGGGCTCTCTGGAAACACCATATATTTT | CASSQSGLSGNTIYF | - | TRBJ1-3 | once | TRBV4-1
TGTGCCATCTCATTAGACAGTGTCTATGGCTACACCTTC | CAISLDSVYGYTF | - | TRBJ1-2 | - | TRBV28
TGTGCCTGGAGTGTGAACAGCTATGGCTACACCTTC | CAWSVNSYGYTF | - | TRBJ1-2 | - | TRBV30
TGTGCCAGCAGCAAACGGACAGGGGGGGACACTGAAGCTTTCTTT | CASSKRTGGDTEAFF | TRBD1 | TRBJ1-1 | - | TRBV11-1
TGTGCCAGCAGCGTAGCGACTAGCGGGTTTAGCACAGATACGCAGTATTTT | CASSVATSGFSTDTQYF | TRBD2 | TRBJ2-3 | - | TRBV9
TGTGCCAGTAGTATAGATTCCCACGGGTTGGGGCCCCAGCATTTT | CASSIDSHGLGPQHF | - | TRBJ1-5 | - | TRBV19
TGCAGCGTTGGGGGACAGCTCGGCTATGGCTACACCTTC | CSVGGQLGYGYTF | TRBD1 | TRBJ1-2 | - | TRBV29-1
TGTGCCAGCAGCATTAGCGGGAGGGCCTCGAACACCGGGGAGCTGTTTTTT | CASSISGRASNTGELFF | TRBD2 | TRBJ2-2 | - | TRBV27
TGTGCCAGCAGCTTAGAGCCCCTATCCTACAATGAGCAGTTCTTC | CASSLEPLSYNEQFF | - | TRBJ2-1 | - | TRBV7-2
TGTGCCAGCAGTTTGGTGTTTGCGGGAGGCTCCTATTTAGCCAAAAACATTCAGTACTTC | CASSLVFAGGSYLAKNIQYF | TRBD2 | TRBJ2-4 | - | TRBV28
TGTGCCAGCAGTTTATGGCTAGCGGGAGCAGATACGCAGTATTTT | CASSLWLAGADTQYF | TRBD2 | TRBJ2-3 | - | TRBV28
TGCAGCGGCCTCCAGGGCACAGATACGCAGTATTTT | CSGLQGTDTQYF | - | TRBJ2-3 | - | TRBV29-1
TGTGCCAGCAGCCCGACAGTATTCTCTGGAAACACCATATATTTT | CASSPTVFSGNTIYF | - | TRBJ1-3 | - | TRBV27
TGTGCCAGCAGCCTGCATTTAGCGGGAGGGGGCACAGATACGCAGTATTTT | CASSLHLAGGGTDTQYF | TRBD2 | TRBJ2-3 | - | TRBV4-2
TGTGCCAGCAGTCCTAGCGGGAGGGCCAGCTACGAGCAGTACTTC | CASSPSGRASYEQYF | TRBD2 | TRBJ2-7 | - | TRBV6-9
TGCGCCAGCAGCTTCGCTAGCGGGAGGGCCAGAATGTTGGAGACCCAGTACTTC | CASSFASGRARMLETQYF | TRBD2 | TRBJ2-5 | few | TRBV5-1
TGTGCCATCAGTGATGGAGACGGCACAGATACGCAGTATTTT | CAISDGDGTDTQYF | - | TRBJ2-3 | few | TRBV10-3
TGCAGCGTTGATCAGGGGACCTATGGCTACACCTTC | CSVDQGTYGYTF | - | TRBJ1-2 | - | TRBV29-1
TGTGCCAGCCGGGGGGGCCGCCGGAGCGGGAGGGCAGATACGCAGTATTTT | CASRGGRRSGRADTQYF | TRBD2 | TRBJ2-3 | - | TRBV2
TGCGCCAGCAGCTTGGCCGGGGGACACACTGAAGCTTTCTTT | CASSLAGGHTEAFF | - | TRBJ1-1 | - | TRBV5-1
TGTGCCAGCAGGATCGGGACAGACAAATATTACGAGCAGTACTTC | CASRIGTDKYYEQYF | TRBD1 | TRBJ2-7 | - | TRBV27
TGTGCCAGTAGAGACAGGGGGAGTCAGCCCCAGCATTTT | CASRDRGSQPQHF | TRBD1 | TRBJ1-5 | few | TRBV19
TGTGCCAGCAGTCTCGGGACACAACAAGCCACAGATACGCAGTATTTT | CASSLGTQQATDTQYF | - | TRBJ2-3 | - | TRBV2
TGTGCCAGCAGCGTAGGAGGCTCCTATAATTCACCCCTCCACTTT | CASSVGGSYNSPLHF | - | TRBJ1-6 | - | TRBV9
TGTGCCAGCAGCCCACGACGACAAATCCAAGAGACCCAGTACTTC | CASSPRRQIQETQYF | - | TRBJ2-5 | few | TRBV7-9
TGCAGTGCTAGCTGGCGGAATGAGCAGTTCTTC | CSASWRNEQFF | - | TRBJ2-1 | - | TRBV20-1
TGTGCCAGCAGCCCGGGACAGGGATTTACCGGGGAGCTGTTTTTT | CASSPGQGFTGELFF | TRBD1 | TRBJ2-2 | once | TRBV6-4
TGTGCCAGCAGTTTTATCCGCTCCTACAATGAGCAGTTCTTC | CASSFIRSYNEQFF | - | TRBJ2-1 | - | TRBV28
TGCAGCTCGGCGGGGGGGTTCCCTTCGGACTACAATGAGCAGTTCTTC | CSSAGGFPSDYNEQFF | TRBD2 | TRBJ2-1 | - | TRBV29-1
TGCGCCAGCAGCTTGATTCACCCGGGGGACAGCCCACGGGGAGCTTTCTTT | CASSLIHPGDSPRGAFF | TRBD1 | TRBJ1-1 | - | TRBV5-1
TGTGCCAGCAGTTACGCGAGGAGGGAGAACACTGAAGCTTTCTTT | CASSYARRENTEAFF | - | TRBJ1-1 | once | TRBV6-5
TGTGCCATCCTGGCTAGCGGAACGAACACCGGGGAGCTGTTTTTT | CAILASGTNTGELFF | TRBD2 | TRBJ2-2 | - | TRBV2
TGTGCCAGCAGCTTATGGACACAGACCGGGGAGCTGTTTTTT | CASSLWTQTGELFF | - | TRBJ2-2 | - | TRBV7-9
TGCGCCAGCAGCTCTAGCACAGATACGCAGTATTTT | CASSSSTDTQYF | - | TRBJ2-3 | - | TRBV5-1
TGTGCCAGCAGGGAGGGAAGGCACCACACCTTC | CASREGRHHTF | - | TRBJ1-2 | once | TRBV6-1
TGTGCCAGCAGCTTAGGCGGGAGAGGCTACGAGCAGTACTTC | CASSLGGRGYEQYF | TRBD2 | TRBJ2-7 | - | TRBV7-2
TGCAGCGTTCCATCCATGACTGAAGCTTTCTTT | CSVPSMTEAFF | - | TRBJ1-1 | - | TRBV29-1
TGTGCCAGCAGCTCTCTGGGACAGGGCTCCTACGAGCAGTACTTC | CASSSLGQGSYEQYF | TRBD1 | TRBJ2-7 | - | TRBV7-6
TGTGCCACCAGCCGCTTACAGGGAATCGACGAGCAGTACTTC | CATSRLQGIDEQYF | - | TRBJ2-7 | - | TRBV15
TGTGCCAGCAGCTTTGAACGACAGTCAGGGATCGGTCAGCCCCAGCATTTT | CASSFERQSGIGQPQHF | - | TRBJ1-5 | - | TRBV7-4
TGTGCCAGCAGCTTAGTATACGGGACAGCCTACAATGAGCAGTTCTTC | CASSLVYGTAYNEQFF | TRBD1 | TRBJ2-1 | - | TRBV7-9
TGTGCCAACAACAGGGCCCGAGGACCCAATTCGGCCGAGCAGTACTTC | CANNRARGPNSAEQYF | - | TRBJ2-7 | - | TRBV10-3
TGTGCCAGCAGCTCGGGACAGTGGGGCACTGAAGCTTTCTTT | CASSSGQWGTEAFF | TRBD1 | TRBJ1-1 | - | TRBV5-5
TGTGCCAGCAGCGTAGGAGTAGGAGTCTACGAGCAGTACTTC | CASSVGVGVYEQYF | - | TRBJ2-7 | - | TRBV9
TGTGCCAGCAGGGGGGGGTTTGTTCAGCCCCAGCATTTT | CASRGGFVQPQHF | - | TRBJ1-5 | once | TRBV28
TGTGCCAGCTCAACAGGACTAGCGGGAGGGAATGAGCAGTTCTTC | CASSTGLAGGNEQFF | TRBD2 | TRBJ2-1 | - | TRBV18
TGTGCCAGTAGGTTGACTAGCGGGAAGGACAATGAGCAGTTCTTC | CASRLTSGKDNEQFF | TRBD2 | TRBJ2-1 | - | TRBV19
TGTGCCAGCTCACCACTGGACAGGGCAGGGGAAAAACTGTTTTTT | CASSPLDRAGEKLFF | TRBD1 | TRBJ1-4 | - | TRBV18
TGTGCCAGCAGCGAATTCACAGGGGCGGGCGGCTACACCTTC | CASSEFTGAGGYTF | TRBD1 | TRBJ1-2 | - | TRBV9
TGTGCCTCGCAACAGTTGAACACTGAAGCTTTCTTT | CASQQLNTEAFF | - | TRBJ1-1 | once | TRBV19
TGTGCCAGCAGCTTAGACAGGGGGCCTGGTGGCTACACCTTC | CASSLDRGPGGYTF | TRBD1 | TRBJ1-2 | - | TRBV5-4
TGCGCCAGCAGCTTTACCGGGACAGGGGTGGAGACCCAGTACTTC | CASSFTGTGVETQYF | TRBD1 | TRBJ2-5 | - | TRBV4-1